This TCR beta chain was observed in a study of T cell responses to AZD1222 COVID-19 vaccine (dated by TCRdb to about 2021). With regard to the full study: AZD1222 recipients whose second dose came at about 4 weeks and those whose second dose came at about 12 weeks were combined into one group, since spike-specific TCR depth and breadth did not differ between the two schedules. TCR sequencing was performed for some 250 trial participants, of whom 200 to 220 were given two doses of AZD1222 and about 25 were given two doses of MenACWY control vaccine. Trial participants were enrolled into age subgroups of 18-55, 56-69 and 70-plus years, which contained about 150, 28 and 57 TCR-sequenced participants, respectively.

Overall study outcomes, separate from this receptor: The 56-69-year group was small, and its depth increase did not reach significance, likely because of low power. Reportedly, almost half of the unique spike-specific TCRs recognized epitopes lying outside the regions that are mutated in the B.1.351 and B.1.1.7 variants. Conclusions about previously exposed vaccinees are limited, since just six AZD1222 recipients were seropositive for SARS-CoV-2 at baseline. CD4 TCRs associated with the vaccine covered the entire spike protein, and the dominant responses were in regions 160-218 and 743-854. Participants were mostly white British and included more females than males, and it was suggested by the authors that clonal diversity may have been underestimated. Because no day 14 peak-response samples were available, repertoires were characterized only after the peak T cell response. A significant rise in spike-specific TCR breadth and depth was observed after two AZD1222 doses relative to day 0 and relative to MenACWY recipients.

In the paper's terms, the time point label means: baseline before first vaccination. Vaccinee samples were obtained from the UK trials COV001 and COV002, which included a single-blind randomized controlled phase 2/3 trial of AZD1222 (ChAdOx1 nCoV-19) in healthy adults. For TCRbeta chain sequencing, PBMC samples from trial participants were taken at day 0 and at day 28 after the second dose. As to this clone: No antigen is known for it. Base qualities are not recorded, but no much larger clone differs from it by a single base.

The CDR3 regions of human TCRbeta chains were subjected to immunosequencing. In the original analysis: TCRs in the repertoires were compared against a reference library of SARS-CoV-2-specific TCRs that had been generated with the MIRA antigen-specificity platform. Breadth was defined as the fraction of unique TCRs that were SARS-CoV-2-associated, and depth was defined as the fraction of total T cells that were SARS-CoV-2-associated. Using the MIRA data, each spike-specific TCR was mapped to the spike region that the TCR reacts to and placed in a CD4 or CD8 class. Log10-transformed breadth and depth values were compared by one-way ANOVA with Sidak's multiple comparisons tests. The table comes from immuneACCESS by way of TCRdb, which keeps in-frame sequences with V and J called. Part of the clones is missing from these tables; in studies checked, under half for an unresolved V gene and the rest for unknown reasons. The V and J calls and clone size come from that table; D and trimming were worked out from the DNA. The sample table contains approximately 180,000 clones; only one count was recorded for almost 95% of them. More than 9% of the sample lies in the top ten.

The sample here was peripheral blood, taken on day 0 of AZD1222 vaccination. This TCR derives from an adult in good health.

The CDR3 loop reads CASSQDRNYGYTF. The nucleotides read TGTGCCAGCAGCCAAGACAGAAACTATGGCTACACCTTC. Recombination connected TRBV14 to TRBJ1-2; no D gene is confidently identified. As encoded in the germline V gene, CDR1 is SGHDN while CDR2 is FVKESK. From the cysteine through the phenylalanine, the CDR3 covers 13 amino acids. Only the CDR3 DNA is retained, 39 bases long and in frame from the first base. The V end loses 0 bases and the J end loses 2 bases, and a stretch of 4 bases separates them.